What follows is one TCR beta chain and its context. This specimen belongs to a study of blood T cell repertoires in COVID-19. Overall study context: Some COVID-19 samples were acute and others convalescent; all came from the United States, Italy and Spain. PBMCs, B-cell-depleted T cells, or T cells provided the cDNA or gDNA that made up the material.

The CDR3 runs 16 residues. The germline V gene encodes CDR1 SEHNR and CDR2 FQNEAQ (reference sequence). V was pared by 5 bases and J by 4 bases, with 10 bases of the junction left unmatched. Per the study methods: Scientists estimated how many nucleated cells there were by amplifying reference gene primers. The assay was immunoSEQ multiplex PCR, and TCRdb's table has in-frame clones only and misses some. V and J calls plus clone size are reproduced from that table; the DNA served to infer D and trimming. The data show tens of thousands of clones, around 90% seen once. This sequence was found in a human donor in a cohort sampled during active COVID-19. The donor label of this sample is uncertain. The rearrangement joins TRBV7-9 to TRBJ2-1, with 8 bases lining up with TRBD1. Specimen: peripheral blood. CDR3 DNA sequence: TGTGCCAGCAGCCCACCCGGACAGGGAATATACAATGAGCAGTTCTTC. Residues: CASSPPGQGIYNEQFF.